The following is a TCR beta chain sequence with its context. Its specific antigen is unknown. No clone much larger than this one lies a single base away; base qualities are absent. This entry belongs to a study of PD-1 blockade in classical Hodgkin lymphoma (TCRdb year 2020). The study in broad terms: Nivolumab dosing was 3 mg/kg intravenously every 2 weeks, continuing until either disease progression or unacceptable toxicity. The study used TCR beta sequencing and CyTOF to define a peripheral blood immune signature of response to PD-1 blockade in classical Hodgkin lymphoma.

The sample's time point label is to be understood as: cycle 2 day 1 (C2D1) of nivolumab. Relapse after autologous stem cell transplantation had occurred in all trial patients, and cohorts A, B and C were distinguished by prior brentuximab vedotin exposure. A total of 50 to 70 patients with relapsed/refractory classical Hodgkin lymphoma made up the trial cohort, and each patient's best overall response was complete response, partial response or progressive disease. Trial patients were treated with single-agent nivolumab in the multi-cohort phase II CheckMate 205 trial. An independent review committee assessed best overall response by applying the 2007 International Working Group response criteria. Trial PBMCs were obtained immediately prior to nivolumab initiation (C1D1) and on therapy at cycle 2 day 1 and cycle 4 day 1. Peripheral blood was collected in 8 mL Vacutainer Cell Preparation Tubes, from which PBMCs were isolated by centrifugation and then cryopreserved.

Results and caveats for the whole study, not just this receptor: Baseline diversity similar to that of newly diagnosed patients was observed in trial patients achieving complete response, whereas significantly lower diversity was observed in partial responders and progressors. Only a single clinical trial cohort was studied, and what caused the repertoire differences, possibly disease activity or prior therapy, remained undefined. Baseline TCR diversity was reported to be lower in newly diagnosed patients than in healthy donors, and even lower in relapsed/refractory patients. Patients starting nivolumab less than 1 year after ASCT had lower diversity and were excluded from later analyses to avoid confounding by immune reconstitution. CD4+ but not CD8+ TCR diversity rose significantly by C4D1 (p=0.0027 vs p=0.16), most apparent in complete responders (p=0.02).

Ends trimmed: V by 5 bases, J by 4 bases; bases unmatched to a gene: 7. Reading the germline V gene (reference sequence) gives CDR1 MNHEY and CDR2 SMNVEV. The CDR3, from cysteine to phenylalanine, totals 16 residues. Only CDR3 DNA remains: 48 bases, in frame from the first base. Genomic DNA was extracted with the Qiagen DNeasy kit from unsorted PBMCs and from negatively selected CD4+ and CD8+ fractions. TCR beta CDR3 regions were subjected to amplification by immunoSEQ multiplex PCR with primers that anneal to V and J segments. A synthetic immune receptor repertoire was used to minimize amplification bias, and any residual bias was removed computationally once sequencing was done. The original methods were these. Custom Python scripts were used to quantify repertoire diversity as the Shannon entropy index. The unsorted, CD4+ and CD8+ repertoires were each analyzed separately, with the exception of combined analyses, where CD4+ and CD8+ sequences were merged in silico. A clone counted as expanded when the clone's frequency after treatment rose at least 2-fold relative to C1D1, and clones undetected at baseline were given a pseudocount of 0.5. Clones with 0 or 1 copy at C1D1 were defined as singleton clones, while clones with 2 or more copies were defined as non-singleton clones. Clones expanded in unsorted samples were labelled as CD4+, CD8+ or unknown by matching protein sequences in sorted samples from the same patient. Wilcoxon tests were applied to paired samples to test diversity changes from C1D1 to C4D1. Imported from immuneACCESS, the table was reduced by TCRdb to in-frame sequences with V and J called. These copies leave out some clones; in studies compared against another copy, an unresolved V gene accounts for under half, and the cause of the remainder is not known. V and J calls and clone size are copied from that table; D and trimming were computed from the DNA. For this sample the table gives about 97,000 clones, of which around 88% were detected only once. The top ten hold about 6.1% of the sample.

The chain is encoded by TRBV27 joined to TRBJ2-1, with 11 bases in between that match TRBD1. The TCR was taken from a human donor with classical Hodgkin lymphoma. The sequences come from peripheral blood mononuclear cells (PBMCs), collected before the second cycle of nivolumab. Here the CDR3 is given as CASSTGQGARYNEQFF. The nucleotide sequence is TGTGCCAGCAGTACCGGACAGGGGGCCCGTTACAATGAGCAGTTCTTC.